This entry lists 22 T cell receptor beta chains sequenced from one sample in a study of shared clonotypes between healthy human individuals. Measured with immunoSEQ multiplex PCR; TCRdb has only the in-frame clones, and not every one. Of some 2.3 million clones in the sample, 80% to 95% are singletons; the top ten hold about 0.39%. The sequenced sample was naive CD4+ T cells from PBMCs. As to subset: CD45RA+ positively selected. The source is a man between 18 and 29 years old in good health. Some clones in this sample may be carry-over from other donors' samples.

V gene TRBV10-1 combines with J gene TRBJ1-1; perhaps TRBD1 as D (5 bases). The CDR3 has 15 residues. Trimming cost V 3 bases and J 2 bases, with 13 bases left between them. Looked up from germline, CDR1 is WNHNN and CDR2 is SYGVQD (reference sequence). CDR3 protein: CASSDKGRTNTEAFF. In nucleotides, the CDR3 is TGCGCCAGCAGTGACAAGGGCCGGACAAACACTGAAGCTTTCTTT.

The V gene is TRBV11-3, the J gene TRBJ2-7; perhaps D is TRBD1 or TRBD2 (5 bases each). Trimming took 4 bases from V and 0 from J, leaving 16 bases between them. This CDR3 contains 16 residues. Germline values: CDR1 SGHNT, CDR2 YENEEA. This chain's CDR3 is CASSSPPGTNSYEQYF. As DNA, the CDR3 is TGTGCCAGCAGCTCCCCCCCCGGGACGAACTCCTACGAGCAGTACTTC.

This chain links TRBV6-1 with TRBJ2-3, with D uncertain. Germline V gene sequence: CDR1 MNHNS, CDR2 SASEGT. This CDR3 is 12 amino acids long. Trimming pared 6 bases from V and 2 bases from J, leaving 6 bases between. The CDR3 sequence is CASRIYTDTQYF. Written as DNA, the CDR3 is TGTGCCAGCAGGATCTACACAGATACGCAGTATTTT.

The rearrangement links TRBV5-1 to TRBJ1-4, with 10 bases that match TRBD1. V shed 0 bases and J 11 bases; nucleotides not matched to a gene: 4. This CDR3 region has 14 residues. Germline V gene lookup returns CDR1 SGHRS and CDR2 YFSETQ. CDR3 in amino acids: CASSLGQGAGKLFF. The CDR3 bases are TGCGCCAGCAGCTTGGGACAGGGGGCCGGGAAACTGTTTTTT.

The rearrangement joins TRBV7-9 to TRBJ2-7, with D maybe TRBD2 (6 bases). Trimming took 5 bases from V and 0 from J, leaving 14 bases between them. The CDR3 is 15 residues long. CDR1 is SEHNR and CDR2 is FQNEAQ in the germline V gene (reference sequence). The CDR3 sequence: CASSPRGSSSYEQYF. The CDR3 DNA is TGTGCCAGCAGCCCGCGGGGTTCTAGCTCCTACGAGCAGTACTTC.

The chain has TRBV7-2 and TRBJ2-1, with TRBD2 matching over 11 bases. Germline V gene data show CDR1 as SGHTA and CDR2 as FQGNSA. V shed 3 bases, J shed 7 bases, and the junction held 5 bases outside the gene matches. This CDR3 spans 15 amino acids. DNA for the CDR3: TGTGCCAGCAGCTTTTGGGCTAGCGGGAGGAATGAGCAGTTCTTC. Amino acids: CASSFWASGRNEQFF.

The count of this clone is one. The rearrangement links TRBV5-1 to TRBJ1-1; D call uncertain. Trimming removed 2 bases at V and 0 bases at J, with 14 bases between. The germline CDR1 and CDR2 sequences are SGHRS and YFSETQ. This CDR3 spans 16 amino acids. CDR3 nucleotide sequence: TGCGCCAGCAGCTTCGGCAGCGGGCGAATGAACACTGAAGCTTTCTTT. Protein product: CASSFGSGRMNTEAFF.

The chain couples TRBV2 to TRBJ2-1; 13 nucleotides align to TRBD2. After removal of 8 bases from V and 9 bases from J, the junction contained 7 bases not matched to a gene. Germline CDR1 SNHLY, CDR2 FYNNEI. CDR3 length: 14 residues. CDR3 sequence reads: CASGGLAGEGEQFF. In DNA form, the CDR3 reads TGTGCCAGCGGCGGACTAGCGGGAGAGGGTGAGCAGTTCTTC.

The chain combines TRBV6-5 with TRBJ1-3; D gene ambiguous. Deletions cut 2 bases from V and 4 bases from J, with 12 bases between. Germline CDR1 and CDR2: MNHEY and SVGAGI. This CDR3 has 15 amino acids. The CDR3 spells CASSYAPRKGNTIYF. Here the CDR3 DNA reads TGTGCCAGCAGTTACGCCCCAAGGAAGGGAAACACCATATATTTT.

Comments on this clone: The same CDR3 is also encoded by other DNA sequences in this sample. V and J are TRBV6-5 and TRBJ2-2; weak D call: TRBD2 (6 bases). The CDR3 spans 15 residues. V lost 6 bases and J lost 5, with 16 bases in between. Germline V gene data show CDR1 as MNHEY and CDR2 as SVGAGI. CDR3 sequence: CASRDRGGGTGELFF. Written as DNA, the CDR3 is TGTGCCAGCAGAGACCGAGGTGGGGGGACCGGGGAGCTGTTTTTT.

The V and J genes are TRBV2 and TRBJ1-5; 9 nucleotides agree with TRBD1. The V and J ends lost 10 bases and 5 bases, in that order; junction bases with no gene match: 6. Germline CDR1 is SNHLY and CDR2 is FYNNEI. The CDR3 has 13 amino acids. Here the CDR3 reads CATRGQGDQPQHF. The CDR3 DNA reads TGTGCCACCCGGGGACAGGGAGATCAGCCCCAGCATTTT.

Concerning this clone: In the same sample, other DNA sequences code for this CDR3. The rearrangement links TRBV5-4 to TRBJ2-7, with D possibly matching TRBD2 (7 bases). The length of the CDR3 is 14 residues. V lost 0 bases and J lost 2, with 9 bases in between. Germline V gene lookup returns CDR1 SGHNT and CDR2 YYREEE (reference sequence). The CDR3 DNA is TGTGCCAGCAGCTTGGCGGGGGGCGCCTACGAGCAGTACTTC. Translated, it gives CASSLAGGAYEQYF. The entire variable domain, with the rest obtained from reference TRBV5-4 and TRBJ2-7, is as follows: ETGVTQSPTHLIKTRGQQVTLRCSSQSGHNTVSWYQQALGQGPQFIFQYYREEENGRGNFPPRFSGLQFPNYSSELNVNALELDDSALYLCASSLAGGAYEQYFGPGTRLTVT.

This chain links TRBV5-1 with TRBJ2-3, with TRBD2 identical over 8 bases. J lost 1 base, V lost 4 bases, and 11 bases had no gene match. The CDR3 consists of 17 residues. Per the germline V gene, CDR1 is SGHRS and CDR2 is YFSETQ. The CDR3 DNA follows: TGCGCCAGCAGCCCGGGAGTAGCGGGAAAGGGCACAGATACGCAGTATTTT. Residues: CASSPGVAGKGTDTQYF.

The chain couples TRBV5-5 to TRBJ1-4; the D is unclear. There are 14 residues in the CDR3. V lost 4 bases, J lost 3 bases, and 10 bases lay in between. Germline V gene data show CDR1 as SGHKS and CDR2 as YYEKEE (reference sequence). This CDR3 is CASSPSGANEKLFF. In nucleotides, the CDR3 is TGTGCCAGCAGCCCTTCTGGGGCTAATGAAAAACTGTTTTTT.

The gene calls are TRBV6-1 and TRBJ1-5; no firm D call. V dropped 6 bases and J dropped 0 bases, with 12 bases sitting between them. Per germline, CDR1 MNHNS and CDR2 SASEGT. The CDR3 length is 15 residues. The CDR3, as DNA: TGTGCCAGCAGCCGACTAATACTTAGCAATCAGCCCCAGCATTTT. Protein sequence: CASSRLILSNQPQHF.

The chain has TRBV7-8 and TRBJ1-5; D is uncertain. This CDR3 contains 14 residues. Germline-derived CDR1 and CDR2 are SGHVS and FQNEAQ. The germline V and J ends were trimmed by 10 bases and 3 bases, with 16 bases remaining between them. CDR3 loop: CATSFARINQPQHF. CDR3 bases: TGTGCCACATCATTTGCCCGGATCAATCAGCCCCAGCATTTT. Variable domain in full (rest from reference TRBV7-8 and TRBJ1-5): GAGVSQSPRYKVAKRGQDVALRCDPISGHVSLFWYQQALGQGPEFLTYFQNEAQLDKSGLPSDRFFAERPEGSVSTLKIQRTQQEDSAVYLCATSFARINQPQHFGDGTRLSIL.

Only one count was recorded for this clone. The chain links TRBV18 to TRBJ1-2; D not certain. CDR1 and CDR2 (germline): KGHSH, LQKENI. The CDR3 covers 14 residues. Trimming removed 5 bases at V and 0 bases at J, with 10 bases between. The CDR3 is CASSRDGANYGYTF. The CDR3 region has the DNA TGTGCCAGCTCAAGAGACGGGGCTAACTATGGCTACACCTTC.

Comment on this clone: The sample holds other DNA sequences that translate to the same CDR3. The CDR3 sequence: CASSGDRQETQYF. The CDR3 DNA reads TGTGCCAGCAGTGGGGACAGACAAGAGACCCAGTACTTC. The V gene is TRBV2, the J gene TRBJ2-5, with 7 bases matching TRBD1. V trimming: 4 bases; J trimming: 2 bases; junction bases outside the gene matches: 1. The CDR3 extends over 13 amino acids. CDR1 is SNHLY and CDR2 is FYNNEI in the germline V gene.

This chain links TRBV5-4 with TRBJ2-1, with TRBD2 as a possible D gene (5 bases). The V end lost 0 bases, the J end lost 4 bases, and 14 bases lay between the germline ends. This CDR3 has 16 residues. CDR1 and CDR2 (germline): SGHNT, YYREEE (reference sequence). Here the CDR3 reads CASSLGSAAPYNEQFF. For the CDR3, the DNA is TGTGCCAGCAGCTTGGGGTCAGCGGCGCCTTACAATGAGCAGTTCTTC.

This chain links TRBV2 with TRBJ2-5; the D gene is possibly TRBD2 (5 bases). Trimming shortened V by 6 bases and J by 1 base, and 15 bases separated the two germline ends. Germline V gene sequence: CDR1 SNHLY, CDR2 FYNNEI. The CDR3 extends over 15 amino acids. CDR3 region: CASRAGGGGQETQYF. Here the CDR3 DNA reads TGTGCCAGCAGAGCCGGAGGAGGCGGCCAAGAGACCCAGTACTTC.

V usage is TRBV18 and J usage is TRBJ2-7; 9 nucleotides line up with TRBD2. The CDR3 consists of 16 residues. Germline V gene data show CDR1 as KGHSH and CDR2 as LQKENI. Trimming cost V 3 bases and J 2 bases; bases outside gene matches: 8. The CDR3 region is CASSPLAGAITYEQYF. The DNA for the CDR3 is TGTGCCAGCTCACCTTTAGCGGGAGCTATCACCTACGAGCAGTACTTC.

The genes are TRBV5-4 and TRBJ2-1, with D hard to call. The CDR3 runs 15 residues. Germline V CDR1 and CDR2: SGHNT, YYREEE (reference sequence). Trimming cost V 4 bases and J 0 bases, with 11 bases left between them. For the CDR3, the DNA is TGTGCCAGCAGCGAAGGATCGGGCTCCTACAATGAGCAGTTCTTC. It specifies CASSEGSGSYNEQFF.